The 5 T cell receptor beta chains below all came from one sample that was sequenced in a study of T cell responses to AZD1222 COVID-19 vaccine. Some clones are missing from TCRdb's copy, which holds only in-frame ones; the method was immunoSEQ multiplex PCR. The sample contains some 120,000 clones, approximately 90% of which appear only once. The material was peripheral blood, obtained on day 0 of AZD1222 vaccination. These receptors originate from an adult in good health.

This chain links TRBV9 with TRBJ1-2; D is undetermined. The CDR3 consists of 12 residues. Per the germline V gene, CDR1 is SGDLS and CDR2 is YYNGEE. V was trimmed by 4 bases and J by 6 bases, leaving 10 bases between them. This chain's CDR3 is CASSPGLDGYTF. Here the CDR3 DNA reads TGTGCCAGCAGCCCGGGATTGGATGGCTACACCTTC.

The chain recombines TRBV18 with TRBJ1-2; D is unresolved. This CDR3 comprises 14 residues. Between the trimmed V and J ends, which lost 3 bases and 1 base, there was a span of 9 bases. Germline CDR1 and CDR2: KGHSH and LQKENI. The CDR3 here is CASSPPGGNYGYTF. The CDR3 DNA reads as TGTGCCAGCTCACCTCCGGGAGGTAACTATGGCTACACCTTC.

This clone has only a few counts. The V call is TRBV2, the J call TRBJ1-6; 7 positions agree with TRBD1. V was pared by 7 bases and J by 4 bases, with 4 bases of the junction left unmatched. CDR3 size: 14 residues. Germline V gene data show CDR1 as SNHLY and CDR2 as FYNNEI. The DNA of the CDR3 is TGTGCCAGCACCAGACAGGGATATAATTCACCCCTCCACTTT. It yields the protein CASTRQGYNSPLHF.

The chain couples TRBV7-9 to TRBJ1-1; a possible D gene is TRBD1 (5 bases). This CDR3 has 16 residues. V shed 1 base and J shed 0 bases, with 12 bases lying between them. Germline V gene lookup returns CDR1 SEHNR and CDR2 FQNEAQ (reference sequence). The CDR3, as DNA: TGTGCCAGCAGCTTAGGAGGGGCAGGGATGAACACTGAAGCTTTCTTT. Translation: CASSLGGAGMNTEAFF.

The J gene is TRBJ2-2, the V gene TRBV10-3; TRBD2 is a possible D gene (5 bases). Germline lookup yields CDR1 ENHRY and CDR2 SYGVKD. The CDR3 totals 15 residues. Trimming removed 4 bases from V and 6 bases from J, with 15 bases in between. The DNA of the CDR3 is TGTGCCATCAGTGTCCGGGAAGCGTGGGCCGGGGAGCTGTTTTTT. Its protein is CAISVREAWAGELFF.